This T cell receptor (beta chain) was found in a study of shared clonotypes between healthy human individuals (dated by TCRdb to about 2020). Background on the whole study: The cohort comprised a couple of women and a few men aged 18 to 49 years. To estimate repertoire size and how much clonotypes are shared between individuals, the study performed deep sequencing of blood TCR repertoires from five healthy adults. Between about 0.9 and 9 billion PBMCs per donor were obtained by leukapheresis. Per donor, three plates each were used for CD4 naive and CD4 memory, two for CD8 naive, and one for CD8 memory. To increase sequencing depth and limit assay-specific biases, TCR repertoire library preparation and sequencing were carried out by different laboratories using diverse techniques. Overall study outcomes, separate from this receptor: Pairwise subsampling indicated that sequencing depth was expected to affect the degree of clonotype sharing among donors. Higher generation probabilities were observed for clonotypes shared by all four sorted-subset donors than for non-shared clonotypes. Rarefaction of sorted-subset datasets indicated incomplete sequencing despite the large sequencing depth. Sampling was restricted to blood, and TCR repertoires in tissue are likely to differ from TCR repertoires in blood. Naive subsets generally had larger estimated clonotype richness than memory subsets. The genetic and exposure-history diversity represented was limited by the small number of donors. Sharing across a few donors was observed for approximately 5% of naive CD4, 3.5% of naive CD8, 2% to 2.5% of memory CD4, and around 0.4% of memory CD8 clonotypes.

From the cysteine through the phenylalanine, the CDR3 covers 15 amino acids. Only CDR3 DNA is held: 45 bases, read in frame from base 1. CDR1 SNHLY and CDR2 FYNNEI are derived from the germline V gene. V is cut by 2 bases and J by 1 base, and the space between the germline ends is 12 bases. As regards this clone: Its antigen has not been determined. Base qualities are not recorded, but no much larger clone differs from it by a single base.

The donors were healthy, HIV-negative adults with no recently reported acute infections or vaccinations. Every donor was a Caucasian adult living in Nashville, Tennessee, USA. CD8 memory samples combined magnetically selected CD45RO+ cells with CCR7-negative CD45RA+ effector memory (TemRA) cells. After blood collection by leukapheresis, PBMCs were isolated using Ficoll-Histopaque density gradient centrifugation and then cryopreserved in the vapor phase of liquid nitrogen. Purity and quantity of every magnetically sorted T cell population were checked by analytical flow cytometry. Genomic DNA was isolated from each sorted fraction and quantified by UV absorbance on a Nanodrop 2000c. Using the deep immunoSEQ assay, TCR CDR3 regions were amplified from genomic DNA by multiplex PCR. For each cell subset, the extracted genomic DNA was distributed evenly across all wells of several immunoSEQ 96-well plates, and each plate served as one replicate. Each replicate PCR for sorted subsets received 150 to 250 ng genomic DNA, equal to roughly 30,000 T cell genomes. Purified libraries were measured with a Qubit 3.0 fluorometer, size-checked on a Bioanalyzer 2100, and measured again with the KAPA Library Quantification kit. Every immunoSEQ 96-well plate was sequenced on a separate single-read 150-cycle Illumina NextSeq 550 flow cell. The published analysis was carried out like this. Because only junctional sequences without quality scores were contained in the immunoSEQ output, filtering matching that applied to full-length reads could not be performed. To assign V/J genes and CDR3, sequences were annotated against IMGT germline references using PyIR, a Python wrapper for IgBLAST v1.9. Any read was removed if the V/J assignment was weak (E-value above 1e-6), the CDR3 was missing, or the read contained stop codons, out-of-frame junctions, or ambiguous translated residues. V3J clonotypes were defined as sequences sharing an identical inferred V gene, J gene, and CDR3 amino acid sequence. Percentage overlap between repertoires was calculated by dividing the number of shared unique clonotypes by the size of the smaller repertoire. RTK rarefaction, the Chao1 estimator, and Recon v2.1 estimates of unobserved clonotypes were used to assess repertoire richness. Generation probabilities for all TCRbeta clonotypes obtained by the gDNA method from a handful of donors were computed using OLGA. TCRdb limited this immuneACCESS table to in-frame rearrangements with V and J called. A share of clones is missing; checked studies link under half to unresolved V genes, and the rest is unexplained. The DNA gave D and trimming, while V, J and clone size come from that table. The sample table holds about 380,000 clones, of which approximately 97% were seen once. Of the sample, approximately 0.3% falls within the top ten clones.

The receptor was isolated from a man under 40 in good health. The sample consisted of memory CD8+ T cells sorted from blood. The label giving this sample's cell subset or site can be read as: CD45RO+ cells pooled with CCR7-negative TemRA cells. The chain employs TRBV2 and TRBJ2-7; no D gene can be assigned with confidence. The CDR3 amino acid sequence is: CASSESLGRSYEQYF. In nucleotides, the sequence is TGTGCCAGCAGTGAAAGTCTAGGGCGATCCTACGAGCAGTACTTC.